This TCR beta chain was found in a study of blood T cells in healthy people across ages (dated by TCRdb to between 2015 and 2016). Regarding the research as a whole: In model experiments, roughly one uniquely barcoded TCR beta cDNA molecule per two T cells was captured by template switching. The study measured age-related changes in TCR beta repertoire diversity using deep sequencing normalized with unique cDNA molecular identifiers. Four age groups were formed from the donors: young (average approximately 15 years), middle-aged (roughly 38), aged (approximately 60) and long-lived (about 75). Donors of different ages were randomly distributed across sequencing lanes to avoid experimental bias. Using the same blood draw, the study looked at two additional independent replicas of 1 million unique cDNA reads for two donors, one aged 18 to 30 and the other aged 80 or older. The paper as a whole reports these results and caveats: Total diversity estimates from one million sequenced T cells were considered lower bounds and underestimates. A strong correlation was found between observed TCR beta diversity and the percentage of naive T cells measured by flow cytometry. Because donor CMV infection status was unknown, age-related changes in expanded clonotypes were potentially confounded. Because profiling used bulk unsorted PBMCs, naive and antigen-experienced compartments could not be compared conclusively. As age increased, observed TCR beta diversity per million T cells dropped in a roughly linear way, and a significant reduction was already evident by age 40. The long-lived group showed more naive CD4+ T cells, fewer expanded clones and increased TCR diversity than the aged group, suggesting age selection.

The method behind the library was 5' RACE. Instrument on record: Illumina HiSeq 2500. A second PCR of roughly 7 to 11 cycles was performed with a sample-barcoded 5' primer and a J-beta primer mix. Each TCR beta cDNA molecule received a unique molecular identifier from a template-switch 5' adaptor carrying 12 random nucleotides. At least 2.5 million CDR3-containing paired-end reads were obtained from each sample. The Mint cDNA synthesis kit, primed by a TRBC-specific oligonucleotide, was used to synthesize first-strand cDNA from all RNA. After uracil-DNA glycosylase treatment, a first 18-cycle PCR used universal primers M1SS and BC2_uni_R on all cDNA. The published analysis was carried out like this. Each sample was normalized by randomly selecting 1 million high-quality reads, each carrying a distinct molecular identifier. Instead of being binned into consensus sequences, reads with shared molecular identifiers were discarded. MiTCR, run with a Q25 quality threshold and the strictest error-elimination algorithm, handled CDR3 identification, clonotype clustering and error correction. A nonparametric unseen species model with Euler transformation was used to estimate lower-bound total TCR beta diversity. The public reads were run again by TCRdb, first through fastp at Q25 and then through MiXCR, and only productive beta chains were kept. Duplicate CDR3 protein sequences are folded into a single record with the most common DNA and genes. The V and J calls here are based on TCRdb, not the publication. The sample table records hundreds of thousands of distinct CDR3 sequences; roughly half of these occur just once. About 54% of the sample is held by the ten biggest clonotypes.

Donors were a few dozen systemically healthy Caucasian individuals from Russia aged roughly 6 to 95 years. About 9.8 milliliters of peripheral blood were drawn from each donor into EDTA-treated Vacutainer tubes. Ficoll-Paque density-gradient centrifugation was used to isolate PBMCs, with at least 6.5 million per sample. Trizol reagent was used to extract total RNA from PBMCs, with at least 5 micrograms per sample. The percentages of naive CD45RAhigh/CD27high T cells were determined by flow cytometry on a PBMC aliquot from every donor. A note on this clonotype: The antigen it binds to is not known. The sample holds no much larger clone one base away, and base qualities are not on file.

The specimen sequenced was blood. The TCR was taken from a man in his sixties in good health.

The CDR3 loop reads CASTLSAGILETQFF. The nucleotide sequence reads TGTGCCAGCACCCTGAGTGCAGGTATCTTGGAGACCCAGTTCTTC. The rearranged chain carries TRBV6-5 and TRBJ2-1; no D gene is confidently identified. V is pared back by 7 bases and J by 13 bases, with 26 bases lying between the germline termini. The cysteine opens and the phenylalanine closes a CDR3 of 15 amino acids. The kept DNA is CDR3 alone, 45 bases in frame from the first base. Via the germline V gene, CDR1 is MNHEY and CDR2 SVGAGI.